The 6 T cell receptor beta chains below all came from one sample that was sequenced in a study of control samples from healthy donors and cancer patients. Sequencing used immunoSEQ multiplex PCR; TCRdb keeps in-frame clones, though not all of them. The sample shows about 75,000 clones, around 84% of them seen only once. What was sequenced was blood. The receptors were sampled from a middle-aged man in good health.

The chain combines TRBV5-4 with TRBJ1-2; 7 positions match TRBD1. This CDR3 region has 16 residues. J gave up 7 bases and V 4 bases, and 16 bases lay outside the gene matches. CDR1 is SGHNT, CDR2 YYREEE, per germline (reference sequence). The CDR3 spells CASSHYSGTAAGGYTF. CDR3 nucleotides: TGTGCCAGCAGCCATTATTCCGGGACAGCGGCGGGTGGCTACACCTTC.

The chain couples TRBV3-1 (or the pseudogene TRBV3-2) to TRBJ1-2; unclear D gene. The CDR3 contains 13 residues. Per the germline V gene, CDR1 is LGHDT and CDR2 is YNNKEL (reference sequence). Trimming took 3 bases from V and 7 from J, leaving 12 bases between them. The CDR3 protein is CASSQMSPGGYTF. CDR3 nucleotides: TGTGCCAGCAGCCAGATGAGTCCAGGTGGCTACACCTTC.

This chain connects TRBV18 to TRBJ2-1, with 15 bases that match TRBD2. V dropped 6 bases and J dropped 6; count of bases not matched to a gene: 9. The CDR3 runs to 17 residues. Germline V CDR1 and CDR2: KGHSH, LQKENI. CDR3 DNA: TGTGCCAGCTCCCAGGGACTAGCGGGAGGATCCACCAATGAGCAGTTCTTC. As protein: CASSQGLAGGSTNEQFF.

The chain links TRBV24-1 to TRBJ2-1, with D possibly TRBD2 on 5 matching bases. The CDR3 has 16 amino acids. The germline V and J ends were trimmed by 3 bases and 4 bases, with 15 bases remaining between them. Germline assignment: CDR1 KGHDR and CDR2 SFDVKD. CDR3 in amino acids: CATSDRSGGDYNEQFF. The CDR3 coding sequence is TGTGCCACCAGTGATAGGAGCGGAGGAGATTACAATGAGCAGTTCTTC.

V is TRBV6-5 and J is TRBJ1-1; D might be TRBD1 (6 bases). The germline gives CDR1 MNHEY, CDR2 SVGAGI. The germline V and J ends were trimmed by 6 bases and 6 bases, with 14 bases remaining between them. This CDR3 comprises 13 residues. For the CDR3, the DNA is TGTGCCAGCAGCCTTACAGGGTTTTCTGAAGCTTTCTTT. Protein sequence: CASSLTGFSEAFF.

This clone has more than one count but fewer than ten. This chain connects TRBV7-9 to TRBJ2-7; D unclear. Per the germline V gene, CDR1 is SEHNR and CDR2 is FQNEAQ (reference sequence). Trimming took 5 bases from V and 0 from J, leaving 2 bases between them. CDR3 length: 11 amino acids. The CDR3 sequence is CASSNSYEQYF. The CDR3 nucleotides read TGTGCCAGCAGCAACTCCTACGAGCAGTACTTC.